This entry concerns a single T cell receptor (beta chain). The data derive from a study of patients and donors after allogeneic stem cell transplantation. With V trimmed by 4 bases and J by 1 base, 10 bases remained unmatched. Per the germline V gene, CDR1 is SGHAT and CDR2 is FQNNGV. There are 17 residues in the CDR3. MiXCR, run by TCRdb on the RT-PCR reads, gives a single entry per CDR3 protein. The sample lists approximately 250,000 distinct CDR3 sequences; roughly 13% were seen once. The chain links TRBV11-2 to TRBJ2-5, with 9 bases matching TRBD2. The sequence came from a human donor who was either an allogeneic HSCT recipient or a stem cell or donor lymphocyte infusion donor (not recorded which). It is not recorded whose cells these are; they may come from a transplant donor. Sequenced material: blood, either unsorted or a sorted T cell fraction (not recorded which). This CDR3 is CASSSPWGGGAQETQYF. CDR3 coding DNA: TGTGCCAGCAGCTCCCCATGGGGCGGGGGGGCCCAAGAGACCCAGTACTTC.